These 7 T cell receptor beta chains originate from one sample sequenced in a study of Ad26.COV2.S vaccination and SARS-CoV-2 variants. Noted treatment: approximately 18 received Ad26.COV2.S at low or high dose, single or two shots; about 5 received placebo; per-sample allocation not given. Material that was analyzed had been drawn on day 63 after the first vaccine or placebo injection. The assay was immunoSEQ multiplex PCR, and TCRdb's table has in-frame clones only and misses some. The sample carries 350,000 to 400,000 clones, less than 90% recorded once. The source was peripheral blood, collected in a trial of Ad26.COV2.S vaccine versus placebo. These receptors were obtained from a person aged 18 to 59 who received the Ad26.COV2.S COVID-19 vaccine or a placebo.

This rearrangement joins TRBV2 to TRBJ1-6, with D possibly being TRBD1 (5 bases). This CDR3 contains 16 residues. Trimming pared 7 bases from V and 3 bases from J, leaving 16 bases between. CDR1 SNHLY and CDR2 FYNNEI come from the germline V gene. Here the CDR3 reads CASKPDSQSYNSPLHF. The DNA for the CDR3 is TGTGCCAGCAAACCCGACAGCCAGAGCTATAATTCACCCCTCCACTTT. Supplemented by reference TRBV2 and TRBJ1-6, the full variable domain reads EPEVTQTPSHQVTQMGQEVILRCVPISNHLYFYWYRQILGQKVEFLVSFYNNEISEKSEIFDDQFSVERPDGSNFTLKIRSTKLEDSAMYFCASKPDSQSYNSPLHFGNGTRLTVT.

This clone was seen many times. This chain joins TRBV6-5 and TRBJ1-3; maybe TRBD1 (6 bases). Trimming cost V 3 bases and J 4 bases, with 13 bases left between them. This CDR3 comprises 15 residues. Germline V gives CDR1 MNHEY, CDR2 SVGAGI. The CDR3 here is CASSYGSGAGNTIYF. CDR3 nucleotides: TGTGCCAGCAGTTATGGGTCAGGGGCGGGAAACACCATATATTTT.

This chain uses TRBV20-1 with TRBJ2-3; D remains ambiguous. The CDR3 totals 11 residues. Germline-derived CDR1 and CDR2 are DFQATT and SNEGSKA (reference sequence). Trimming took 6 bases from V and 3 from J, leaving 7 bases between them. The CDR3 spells CSAESTDTQYF. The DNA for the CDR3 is TGCAGTGCCGAATCAACAGATACGCAGTATTTT.

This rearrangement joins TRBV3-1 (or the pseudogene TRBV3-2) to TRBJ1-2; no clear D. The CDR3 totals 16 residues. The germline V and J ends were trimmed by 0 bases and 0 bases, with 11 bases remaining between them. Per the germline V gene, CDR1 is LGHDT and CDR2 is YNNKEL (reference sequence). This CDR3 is CASSQDMGSPNYGYTF. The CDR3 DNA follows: TGTGCCAGCAGCCAAGATATGGGGTCGCCTAACTATGGCTACACCTTC.

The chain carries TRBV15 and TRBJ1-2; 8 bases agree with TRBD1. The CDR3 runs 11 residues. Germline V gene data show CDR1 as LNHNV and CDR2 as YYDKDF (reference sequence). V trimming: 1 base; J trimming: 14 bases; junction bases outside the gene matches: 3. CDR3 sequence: CATSRGTGRTF. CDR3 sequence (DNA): TGTGCCACCAGCAGAGGGACAGGGCGGACCTTC.

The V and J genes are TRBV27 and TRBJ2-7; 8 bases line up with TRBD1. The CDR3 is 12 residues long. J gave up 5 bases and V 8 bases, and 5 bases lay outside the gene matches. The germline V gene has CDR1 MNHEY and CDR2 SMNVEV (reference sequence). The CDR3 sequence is CASFGQGNEQYF. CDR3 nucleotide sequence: TGTGCCAGCTTTGGACAGGGCAACGAGCAGTACTTC.

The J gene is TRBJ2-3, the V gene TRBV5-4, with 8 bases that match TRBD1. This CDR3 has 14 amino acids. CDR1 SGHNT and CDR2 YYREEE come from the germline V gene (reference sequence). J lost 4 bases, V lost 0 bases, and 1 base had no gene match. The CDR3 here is CASSLETGADTQYF. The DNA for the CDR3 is TGTGCCAGCAGCTTGGAGACAGGGGCAGATACGCAGTATTTT.